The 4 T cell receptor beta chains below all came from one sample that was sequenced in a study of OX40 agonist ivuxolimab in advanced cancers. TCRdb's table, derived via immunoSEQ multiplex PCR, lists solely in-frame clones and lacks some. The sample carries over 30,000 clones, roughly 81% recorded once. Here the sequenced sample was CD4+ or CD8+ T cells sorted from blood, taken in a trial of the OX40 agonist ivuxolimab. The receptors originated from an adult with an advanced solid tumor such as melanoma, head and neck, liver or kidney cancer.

CDR3 sequence: CASSLGPSGLSTDTQYF. The CDR3 coding sequence is TGTGCCAGCAGCTTGGGCCCTAGCGGGTTAAGCACAGATACGCAGTATTTT. The gene calls are TRBV7-2 and TRBJ2-3, with 8 positions matching TRBD2. The CDR3 runs 17 residues. Losses at the gene ends were 3 bases for V and 0 bases for J; bases not matched to a gene: 8. Germline loops: CDR1 SGHTA, CDR2 FQGNSA.

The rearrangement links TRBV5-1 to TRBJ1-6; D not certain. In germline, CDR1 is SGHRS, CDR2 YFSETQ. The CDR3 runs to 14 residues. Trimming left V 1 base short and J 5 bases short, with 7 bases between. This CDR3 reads CASSLYGNNSPLHF. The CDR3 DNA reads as TGCGCCAGCAGCTTGTACGGGAATAATTCACCCCTCCACTTT.

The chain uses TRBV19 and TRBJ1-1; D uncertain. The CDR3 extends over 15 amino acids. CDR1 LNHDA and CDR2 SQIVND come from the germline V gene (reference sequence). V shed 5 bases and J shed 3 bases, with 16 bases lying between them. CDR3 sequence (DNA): TGTGCCAGTAGTCCATTGGGCCGGGTGGACACTGAAGCTTTCTTT. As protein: CASSPLGRVDTEAFF.

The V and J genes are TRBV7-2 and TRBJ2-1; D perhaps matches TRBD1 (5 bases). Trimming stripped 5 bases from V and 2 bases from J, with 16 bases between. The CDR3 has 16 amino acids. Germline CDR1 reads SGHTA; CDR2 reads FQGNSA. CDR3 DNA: TGTGCCAGCAGCCCAGACTGGTGGGGCCCCTACAATGAGCAGTTCTTC. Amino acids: CASSPDWWGPYNEQFF.